This T cell receptor beta chain originates from a study of early T cells in non-severe SARS-CoV-2 infection. Study as a whole: Chains stayed unpaired after sequencing of bulk RNA from unsorted whole blood.

With regard to this clonotype: Its specificity is not known.

General study findings and limits: Matching with VDJdb favored anti-spike CD8 responses (missing private and CD4 specificities).

The germline gives CDR1 SGHVS, CDR2 FQNEAQ. The CDR3 runs to 16 residues. The junction had 4 bases not matched to a gene; V was cut back by 5 bases and J by 0 bases. Individual cDNA molecules were tagged with unique molecular identifiers, the study reported. TCRdb called the 5' RACE reads again in MiXCR, with one record for every CDR3 protein. The repertoire includes 97,000 or so distinct CDR3 sequences, roughly 13% of them detected once, and about 6% sits in the top ten. The sample was whole blood. The gene calls are TRBV7-8 and TRBJ1-1, with 12 bases that match TRBD1. The source is an adult who was a healthcare worker with PCR-confirmed SARS-CoV-2 infection or an uninfected control (not recorded which). DNA of the CDR3: TGTGCCAGCAGCGCGGGACAGGGGGCCATGAACACTGAAGCTTTCTTT. Protein product: CASSAGQGAMNTEAFF.